These 7 T cell receptor beta chains share one sample of origin, sequenced in a study of metastatic and nonmetastatic thyroid tumors. Before thyroid surgery, none of the patients had received any treatment. Using MiXCR, TCRdb reanalyzed the PCR reads. Found here are around 52,000 clones, 25% to 30% of them singletons; the top ten hold approximately 15%. What was sequenced was blood. The source of these receptors is a female donor with papillary thyroid cancer or a benign thyroid nodule (not recorded which). Some clones in this sample may be carry-over from other donors' samples.

This clone was found a few times. The V gene is TRBV30, the J gene TRBJ2-7; D is perhaps TRBD1 or TRBD2 (5 bases each). Germline V gene lookup returns CDR1 GTSNPN and CDR2 SVGIG (reference sequence). The germline V and J ends were trimmed by 0 bases and 2 bases, with 5 bases remaining between them. The CDR3 sequence is 12 residues long. CDR3 loop: CAWSVGAYEQYF. In DNA form, the CDR3 reads TGTGCCTGGAGTGTGGGGGCCTACGAGCAGTACTTC.

CDR3: CASSSRDGGWHGYTF. The CDR3 nucleotides are TGTGCCAGCAGCTCCCGGGACGGGGGGTGGCATGGCTACACCTTC. The J gene is TRBJ1-2, the V gene TRBV3-1, with a tentative D call TRBD1 (5 bases). Trimming took off 5 bases at V and 6 bases at J, with 19 bases between the two ends. Germline V CDR1 and CDR2: LGHDT, YNNKEL (reference sequence). The CDR3 runs to 15 residues.

The gene calls are TRBV6-2 or TRBV6-3 and TRBJ1-5, with 8 bases aligning to TRBD1. The V and J ends lost 9 bases and 6 bases, in that order; junction bases with no gene match: 4. The CDR3 contains 12 residues. Per germline, CDR1 MNHEY and CDR2 SVGEGT. The CDR3 DNA follows: TGTGCCAGTCGACAGGGGATTCAGCCCCAGCATTTT. Residues: CASRQGIQPQHF.

The V and J genes are TRBV30 and TRBJ2-7; D not certain. There are 11 residues in the CDR3. Trimming removed 4 bases from V and 1 base from J, with 5 bases in between. CDR1 and CDR2 (germline): GTSNPN, SVGIG (reference sequence). The CDR3 here is CAWTQSYEQYF. The DNA of the CDR3 is TGTGCCTGGACCCAATCCTACGAGCAGTACTTC.

The V gene is TRBV12-3 or TRBV12-4, the J gene TRBJ1-6, with 10 bases aligning to TRBD1. With 6 bases clipped from V and 9 bases from J, the junction kept 11 bases outside the gene matches. The CDR3 has 16 amino acids. CDR3 coding DNA: TGTGCCAGCAGCCATCGGACAGGGGGAAGTACTTCACCCCTCCACTTT. Translation gives CASSHRTGGSTSPLHF.

V usage is TRBV19 and J usage is TRBJ1-1; TRBD1 matches 8 bases. V was pared by 5 bases and J by 1 base, with 9 bases of the junction left unmatched. The CDR3 is 16 residues long. Germline CDR1 and CDR2: LNHDA and SQIVND (reference sequence). The chain's CDR3 is CASSDPQGARNTEAFF. Here the CDR3 DNA reads TGTGCCAGTAGTGATCCCCAGGGGGCGCGGAACACTGAAGCTTTCTTT.

This clone was seen at least ten times. The J gene is TRBJ2-2, the V gene TRBV20-1; no reliable D call. Germline CDR1 reads DFQATT; CDR2 reads SNEGSKA (reference sequence). V was cut by 3 bases and J by 0 bases, with 11 bases left in between. The CDR3 length is 15 residues. CDR3 sequence (DNA): TGCAGTGCTAGGGAAGCGTACTCGAACACCGGGGAGCTGTTTTTT. Translated, it gives CSAREAYSNTGELFF.